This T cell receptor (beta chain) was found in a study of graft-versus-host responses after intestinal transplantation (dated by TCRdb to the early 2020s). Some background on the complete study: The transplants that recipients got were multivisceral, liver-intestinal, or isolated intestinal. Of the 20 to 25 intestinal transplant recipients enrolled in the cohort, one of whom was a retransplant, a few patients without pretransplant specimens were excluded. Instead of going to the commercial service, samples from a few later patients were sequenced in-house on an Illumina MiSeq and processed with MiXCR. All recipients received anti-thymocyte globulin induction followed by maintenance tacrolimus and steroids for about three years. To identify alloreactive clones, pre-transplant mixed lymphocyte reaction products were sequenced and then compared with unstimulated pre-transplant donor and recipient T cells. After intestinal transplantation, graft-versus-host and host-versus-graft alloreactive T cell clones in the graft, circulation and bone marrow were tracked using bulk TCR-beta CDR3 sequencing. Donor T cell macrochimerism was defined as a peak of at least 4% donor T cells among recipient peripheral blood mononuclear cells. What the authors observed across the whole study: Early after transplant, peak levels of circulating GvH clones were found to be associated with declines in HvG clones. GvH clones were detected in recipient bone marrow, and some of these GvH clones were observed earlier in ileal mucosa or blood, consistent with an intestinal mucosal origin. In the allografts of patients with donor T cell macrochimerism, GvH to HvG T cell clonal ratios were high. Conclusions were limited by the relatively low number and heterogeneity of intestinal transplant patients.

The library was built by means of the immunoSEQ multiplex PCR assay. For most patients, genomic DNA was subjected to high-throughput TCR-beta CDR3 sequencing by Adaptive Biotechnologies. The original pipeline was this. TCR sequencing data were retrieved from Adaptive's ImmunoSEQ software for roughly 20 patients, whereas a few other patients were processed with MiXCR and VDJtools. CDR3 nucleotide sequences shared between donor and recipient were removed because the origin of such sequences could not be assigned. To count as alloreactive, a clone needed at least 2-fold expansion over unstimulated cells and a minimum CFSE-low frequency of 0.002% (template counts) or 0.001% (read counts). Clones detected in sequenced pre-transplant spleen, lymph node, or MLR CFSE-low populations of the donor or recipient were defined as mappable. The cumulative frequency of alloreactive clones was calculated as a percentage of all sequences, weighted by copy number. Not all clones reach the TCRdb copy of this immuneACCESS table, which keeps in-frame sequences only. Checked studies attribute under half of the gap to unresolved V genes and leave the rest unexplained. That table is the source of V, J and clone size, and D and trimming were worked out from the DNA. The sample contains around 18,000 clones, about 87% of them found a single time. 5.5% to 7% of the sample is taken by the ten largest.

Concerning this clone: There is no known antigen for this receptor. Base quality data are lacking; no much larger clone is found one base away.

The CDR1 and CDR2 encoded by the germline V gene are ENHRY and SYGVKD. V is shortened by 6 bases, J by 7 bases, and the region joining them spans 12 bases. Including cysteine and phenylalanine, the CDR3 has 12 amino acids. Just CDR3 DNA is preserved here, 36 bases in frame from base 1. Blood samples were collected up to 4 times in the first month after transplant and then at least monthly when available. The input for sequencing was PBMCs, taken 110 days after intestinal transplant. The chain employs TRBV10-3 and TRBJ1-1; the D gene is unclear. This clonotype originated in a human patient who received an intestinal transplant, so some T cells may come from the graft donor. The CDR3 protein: CAIRSRRGEAFF. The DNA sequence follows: TGTGCCATCAGGTCCCGGCGAGGTGAAGCTTTCTTT.